The source of this T cell receptor beta chain is a study of cytomegalovirus exposure and HLA in healthy donors. Remarks on this clone: Its specificity is unknown.

The study, taken as a whole, reports: The study dropped some indistinguishable V segments, TRBV6-2 and TRBV6-3 among them.

In germline, CDR1 is PRHDT, CDR2 FYEKMQ (reference sequence). The V end lost 3 bases, the J end lost 0 bases, and 8 bases lay between the germline ends. The CDR3 runs 15 residues. The study ran its PCR with 60 Vbeta and 13 Jbeta primers. Measured with immunoSEQ multiplex PCR; TCRdb has only the in-frame clones, and not every one. The repertoire includes around 140,000 clones, around 10% of them detected once, and 1.8% sits in the top ten. The chain uses TRBV13 and TRBJ2-2; TRBD1 might be the D (6 bases). Source material: PBMCs. This TCR was sampled from a man aged 45-60 years in good health and CMV-seronegative. CDR3 sequence: CASSLDSSNTGELFF. The CDR3 coding sequence is TGTGCCAGCAGCTTGGACAGTTCGAACACCGGGGAGCTGTTTTTT.